These 30 T cell receptor beta chains came from one sample sequenced in a study of cytomegalovirus exposure and HLA in healthy donors. PCR used 60 Vbeta primers and 13 Jbeta primers. Produced via immunoSEQ multiplex PCR; TCRdb's table is partial and in-frame only. Seen here are a few hundred thousand clones, over 70% observed once, and the top ten hold about 0.3%. The sample taken for sequencing was PBMCs. The receptors were sampled from a girl aged 2 to 9 in good health and CMV-seronegative.

Comments on this clone: Because the CDR3's place on the DNA is in doubt, the DNA is left out and the CDR3 is given as listed by TCRdb. The chain employs TRBV7-5 and TRBJ2-5; no DNA check was done on the table's D call, TRBD2. TRBV7-5 is shown as a pseudogene. The CDR3 has 17 amino acids, counting both end residues. CDR3: CARSLAVASGSSETQYF.

The rearrangement links TRBV5-1 to TRBJ1-3; TRBD1 is a possible D gene (5 bases). V lost 0 bases and J lost 3, with 10 bases in between. There are 15 residues in the CDR3. Germline V gene sequence: CDR1 SGHRS, CDR2 YFSETQ. The CDR3 spells CASSLGSGGGNTIYF. CDR3 DNA sequence: TGCGCCAGCAGCTTGGGCTCCGGGGGTGGAAACACCATATATTTT.

The V call is TRBV19, the J call TRBJ1-1, with a weak D call TRBD1 (5 bases). The CDR3 is 13 amino acids. Germline V gene lookup returns CDR1 LNHDA and CDR2 SQIVND (reference sequence). Trimming left V 9 bases short and J 1 base short, with 12 bases between. CDR3 DNA: TGTGCCAGCACCTGGGGCCCGAACACTGAAGCTTTCTTT. It specifies CASTWGPNTEAFF.

The chain joins TRBV5-5 to TRBJ2-1; 13 bases map to TRBD2. Trimming at V came to 3 bases and at J to 7 bases, leaving 7 bases not matched to a gene. Germline V gene data show CDR1 as SGHKS and CDR2 as YYEKEE (reference sequence). The CDR3 has 16 residues. The CDR3 loop reads CASSWRLAGGRNEQFF. The CDR3 DNA reads as TGTGCCAGCAGCTGGAGACTAGCGGGGGGAAGGAATGAGCAGTTCTTC.

The chain recombines TRBV30 with TRBJ1-3; 7 bases map to TRBD1. CDR1 is GTSNPN and CDR2 is SVGIG in the germline V gene (reference sequence). This CDR3 has 17 residues. With 2 bases clipped from V and 0 bases from J, the junction kept 10 bases outside the gene matches. The CDR3 sequence: CAWSRQGVPFSGNTIYF. In nucleotides, the CDR3 is TGTGCCTGGAGTCGGCAGGGGGTCCCCTTCTCTGGAAACACCATATATTTT.

The V call is TRBV28, the J call TRBJ1-1; D possibly corresponds to TRBD1 (6 bases). V dropped 4 bases and J dropped 1 base, with 10 bases sitting between them. Per the germline V gene, CDR1 is MDHEN and CDR2 is SYDVKM. This CDR3 has 14 amino acids. CDR3 nucleotides: TGTGCCAGCAGTTCGGGACAAACGAACACTGAAGCTTTCTTT. It specifies CASSSGQTNTEAFF. Supplemented by reference TRBV28 and TRBJ1-1, the full variable domain reads DVKVTQSSRYLVKRTGEKVFLECVQDMDHENMFWYRQDPGLGLRLIYFSYDVKMKEKGDIPEGYSVSREKKERFSLILESASTNQTSMYLCASSSGQTNTEAFFGQGTRLTVV.

V usage is TRBV5-1 and J usage is TRBJ2-7; TRBD1 matches 7 bases. The CDR3 extends over 14 amino acids. The germline gives CDR1 SGHRS, CDR2 YFSETQ. The V and J ends lost 0 bases and 2 bases, in that order; junction bases with no gene match: 2. The CDR3 sequence is CASSLETGPYEQYF. The CDR3 coding sequence is TGCGCCAGCAGCTTGGAGACAGGGCCCTACGAGCAGTACTTC.

The chain links TRBV5-1 to TRBJ2-7, with D possibly matching TRBD2 (6 bases). The V end lost 2 bases, the J end lost 2 bases, and 17 bases lay between the germline ends. This CDR3 comprises 16 residues. Germline V gene lookup returns CDR1 SGHRS and CDR2 YFSETQ. The chain's CDR3 is CASSFSREQGTYEQYF. CDR3 DNA sequence: TGCGCCAGCAGCTTCTCCCGGGAGCAGGGAACCTACGAGCAGTACTTC.

J is TRBJ1-2 and V is TRBV5-1; maybe TRBD1 (6 bases). Trimming stripped 4 bases from V and 6 bases from J, with 19 bases between. The CDR3 loop spans 15 amino acids. Looked up from germline, CDR1 is SGHRS and CDR2 is YFSETQ. The CDR3 spells CASSPPSGGRDGYTF. The CDR3 nucleotides are TGCGCCAGCAGCCCTCCTTCGGGGGGCCGTGATGGCTACACCTTC.

This chain links TRBV6-1 with TRBJ2-3; D unresolved. The length of the CDR3 is 15 residues. CDR1 and CDR2 from the germline V gene are MNHNS and SASEGT. Trimming took 7 bases from V and 2 from J, leaving 16 bases between them. CDR3 in amino acids: CASNTKVGYTDTQYF. In nucleotides, the CDR3 is TGTGCCAGCAACACTAAGGTCGGGTACACAGATACGCAGTATTTT.

This clone was recorded a few times. The V gene is TRBV9, the J gene TRBJ2-3, with TRBD1 matching over 8 bases. The junction had 6 bases not matched to a gene; V was cut back by 4 bases and J by 2 bases. Germline CDR1 reads SGDLS; CDR2 reads YYNGEE. The CDR3 runs 15 residues. The CDR3 nucleotides read TGTGCCAGCAGCTCCGGGACAGGTTACACAGATACGCAGTATTTT. Translated, it gives CASSSGTGYTDTQYF.

This sequence joins TRBV7-8 and TRBJ2-1; TRBD1 agrees at 8 bases. The J segment lost 5 bases and the V segment lost 5 bases, leaving 14 bases of the junction unmatched. Germline CDR1 and CDR2: SGHVS and FQNEAQ. CDR3 length equals 17 residues. The CDR3 sequence: CASSPGRTGRAHNEQFF. For the CDR3, the DNA is TGTGCCAGCAGCCCGGGTAGGACAGGGCGCGCACACAATGAGCAGTTCTTC.

The count of this clone is one. The chain is built from TRBV11-2 and TRBJ2-7; the match to TRBD1 covers 7 bases. V trimming: 4 bases; J trimming: 5 bases; junction bases outside the gene matches: 5. CDR3 length: 13 residues. The germline V gene encodes CDR1 SGHAT and CDR2 FQNNGV. The CDR3 nucleotides are TGTGCCAGCAGCTCAGACAGGGAAGACGAGCAGTACTTC. Its protein is CASSSDREDEQYF.

The chain recombines TRBV25-1 with TRBJ1-2; 8 bases are shared with TRBD1. The germline V gene has CDR1 MGHDK and CDR2 SYGVNS. The junction had 6 bases not matched to a gene; V was cut back by 1 base and J by 2 bases. The CDR3 consists of 16 residues. The CDR3 loop reads CASSESGQGANYGYTF. For the CDR3, the DNA is TGTGCCAGCAGTGAATCCGGTCAGGGGGCCAACTATGGCTACACCTTC.

On this clone itself: Compared with germline, one end of the junction differs, possibly owing to a read error. V is TRBV10-3 and J is TRBJ2-7, with D possibly TRBD1 on 7 matching bases. The CDR3 runs to 13 residues. Germline V lookup: CDR1 ENHRY, CDR2 SYGVKD. The CDR3 spells CAMAGQSSYEQHF. The CDR3 nucleotides read TGTGCCATGGCGGGACAGAGCTCCTACGAGCAGCACTTC.

The chain recombines TRBV11-2 with TRBJ2-2, with a weak D call TRBD1 (6 bases). The germline V and J ends were trimmed by 5 bases and 1 base, with 14 bases remaining between them. CDR3 length: 16 residues. Germline V gene data show CDR1 as SGHAT and CDR2 as FQNNGV. The CDR3 coding sequence is TGTGCCAGCAGCCTCCAAGGGACACAGAACACCGGGGAGCTGTTTTTT. Its translation: CASSLQGTQNTGELFF.

This clone was found once. The DNA for the CDR3 is TGTGCCAGCAGCTCCAGCGGGAGGGCCGGGTACAATGAGCAGTTCTTC. It yields the protein CASSSSGRAGYNEQFF. The rearrangement links TRBV7-6 to TRBJ2-1, with TRBD2 identical over 10 bases. Germline loops: CDR1 SGHVS, CDR2 FNYEAQ. V shed 4 bases, J shed 4 bases, and the junction held 7 bases outside the gene matches. CDR3 length: 16 residues.

The chain employs TRBV19 and TRBJ2-5, with D tentatively TRBD1 (6 bases). CDR3 length equals 15 residues. CDR1 and CDR2 (germline): LNHDA, SQIVND (reference sequence). The germline V and J ends were trimmed by 7 bases and 2 bases, with 17 bases remaining between them. CDR3 region: CASNIRGQLQETQYF. CDR3 bases: TGTGCCAGTAATATTAGGGGACAACTACAAGAGACCCAGTACTTC.

The chain recombines TRBV19 with TRBJ2-7; perhaps TRBD1 as D (7 bases). Trimming pared 8 bases from V and 4 bases from J, leaving 15 bases between. This CDR3 region has 13 residues. From germline, CDR1 is LNHDA and CDR2 SQIVND (reference sequence). CDR3 amino acids: CASARDSLYEQYF. The CDR3 DNA reads as TGTGCCAGTGCGCGGGACAGCCTATACGAGCAGTACTTC.

The chain couples TRBV9 to TRBJ1-5; a weak D match, TRBD1 (5 bases). CDR3 length: 15 residues. Germline V CDR1 and CDR2: SGDLS, YYNGEE. V was shortened by 3 bases and J by 2 bases, with 12 bases between the two germline ends. CDR3 protein: CASSGGVGGNQPQHF. CDR3 DNA: TGTGCCAGCAGCGGCGGGGTAGGGGGCAATCAGCCCCAGCATTTT.

The rearrangement links TRBV2 to TRBJ2-3; 8 bases agree with TRBD1. CDR1 and CDR2 from the germline V gene are SNHLY and FYNNEI. V shed 6 bases and J 5 bases; nucleotides not matched to a gene: 1. The CDR3 runs 12 residues. DNA of the CDR3: TGTGCCAGCAGGGGGACAGGAGATACGCAGTATTTT. It translates to CASRGTGDTQYF.

The rearrangement links TRBV7-9 to TRBJ2-3, with D uncertain. Between the trimmed V and J ends, which lost 5 bases and 1 base, there was a span of 13 bases. The CDR3 has 15 residues. Germline CDR1 reads SEHNR; CDR2 reads FQNEAQ (reference sequence). The CDR3, as DNA: TGTGCCAGCAGCCCTCTGACATTGGGCACAGATACGCAGTATTTT. Amino acid sequence: CASSPLTLGTDTQYF.

V usage is TRBV6-1 and J usage is TRBJ1-5; D not resolved. V was shortened by 3 bases and J by 7 bases, with 13 bases between the two germline ends. Germline V gives CDR1 MNHNS, CDR2 SASEGT. The CDR3 totals 14 residues. Here the CDR3 reads CASSDRGAWQPQHF. CDR3 nucleotide sequence: TGTGCCAGCAGTGATCGGGGAGCTTGGCAGCCCCAGCATTTT.

The chain has TRBV20-1 and TRBJ1-2; 7 positions match TRBD1. This CDR3 has 11 amino acids. The germline V gene encodes CDR1 DFQATT and CDR2 SNEGSKA (reference sequence). The CDR3 is CRAKGADGYTF. DNA for the CDR3: TGCAGGGCCAAGGGGGCAGATGGCTACACCTTC.

This clone occurred once. The V call is TRBV4-2, the J call TRBJ1-1; TRBD1 aligns across 12 bases. Trimming removed 1 base from V and 5 bases from J; junction bases left unmatched: 11. Germline CDR1 is LGHNA and CDR2 is YNFKEQ. This CDR3 comprises 18 residues. CDR3 loop: CASSQGIGTGGWGTEAFF. The CDR3 DNA follows: TGTGCCAGCAGCCAAGGAATTGGGACAGGGGGCTGGGGGACTGAAGCTTTCTTT.

The chain couples TRBV4-1 to TRBJ1-2; a weak D match, TRBD1 (5 bases). This CDR3 region has 16 residues. The V gene's germline CDR1 is MGHRA and CDR2 YSYEKL. Trimming removed 0 bases at V and 0 bases at J, with 11 bases between. In DNA, the CDR3 is TGCGCCAGCAGCCAAGAACAGGACGAAGCTAACTATGGCTACACCTTC. Its translation is CASSQEQDEANYGYTF.

V is TRBV28 and J is TRBJ2-7; maybe TRBD1 (6 bases). V lost 2 bases to trimming and J lost 0 bases, with 17 bases between them. The CDR3 spans 17 residues. Germline V lookup: CDR1 MDHEN, CDR2 SYDVKM. The DNA for the CDR3 is TGTGCCAGCAGTTTAGTACGGACAGCGCTCCTCTCCTACGAGCAGTACTTC. As protein: CASSLVRTALLSYEQYF.

V usage is TRBV10-1 and J usage is TRBJ2-4, with D unclear. The CDR3 extends over 17 amino acids. Per germline, CDR1 WNHNN and CDR2 SYGVQD (reference sequence). The V end lost 8 bases, the J end lost 2 bases, and 22 bases lay between the germline ends. CDR3 loop: CASQPFDNFYTKNIQYF. The CDR3 bases are TGCGCCAGCCAACCCTTTGACAACTTCTATACCAAAAACATTCAGTACTTC.

The chain carries TRBV6-1 and TRBJ1-3; D is ambiguous. Germline CDR1 and CDR2: MNHNS and SASEGT. This CDR3 is built from 16 residues. V was trimmed by 2 bases and J by 4 bases, leaving 15 bases between them. The CDR3 bases are TGTGCCAGCAGTGAATCAGCGGCGGGTAGCGGAAACACCATATATTTT. Translating it yields CASSESAAGSGNTIYF.

The chain has TRBV13 and TRBJ1-2, with TRBD1 identical over 7 bases. The germline gives CDR1 PRHDT, CDR2 FYEKMQ (reference sequence). Trimming cost V 7 bases and J 4 bases; bases outside gene matches: 15. The CDR3 runs to 16 residues. CDR3 region: CASTLRERQGLYGYTF. CDR3 coding DNA: TGTGCCAGCACCTTGCGGGAAAGACAGGGACTCTATGGCTACACCTTC.